This T cell receptor beta chain was sequenced during a study of shared clonotypes between healthy human individuals. Losses at the gene ends were 3 bases for V and 7 bases for J; bases not matched to a gene: 10. The germline gives CDR1 SGHTA, CDR2 FQGNSA. This CDR3 has 16 residues. Only in-frame clones appear in the TCRdb table, and some are missing; sequencing was by immunoSEQ multiplex PCR. The sample contains more than 400,000 clones, roughly 80% of which appear only once. The chain employs TRBV7-2 and TRBJ2-1; 9 positions match TRBD2. Sequencing input: PBMCs. The TCR was taken from a middle-aged woman in good health. Some clones in this sample may be carry-over from other donors' samples. The CDR3 spells CASSFIWPSGMNEQFF. The CDR3 DNA is TGTGCCAGCAGCTTTATATGGCCTAGCGGGATGAATGAGCAGTTCTTC.